This is a list of T cell receptor beta chains from one sample in a study of blood T cell repertoires in COVID-19. Clones were read by immunoSEQ multiplex PCR, and TCRdb kept only the in-frame ones, dropping some. The sample yields nearly 200,000 clones, about 88% seen once. Sequenced sample: peripheral blood. The receptors were gathered from a woman aged 40 to 55 who had recovered from COVID-19. Each CDR3 is given with its conserved first and last residue. D genes are given only for firm matches. Where a row states a size, it is once, few, many or the class of an expanded clone; other rows omit it.

>-|TRBV7-2|TRBJ2-3|TRBD2
CASSHAGREDTQYF
TGTGCCAGCAGCCACGCGGGGCGGGAGGATACGCAGTATTTT
>few|TRBV10-1|TRBJ1-1|-
CASPGSRPQTNTEAFF
TGCGCCAGCCCCGGGAGTCGGCCACAAACCAACACTGAAGCTTTCTTT
>-|TRBV4-1|TRBJ1-2|TRBD1
CASSQDFAGGDGYTF
TGCGCCAGCAGCCAAGATTTCGCAGGGGGTGACGGCTACACCTTC
>-|TRBV19|TRBJ2-7|TRBD1
CASSPGTGMGPVQQYF
TGTGCCAGTAGCCCCGGGACAGGGATGGGCCCAGTTCAGCAGTACTTC
>-|TRBV5-8|TRBJ2-3|TRBD2
CASSGRTSGGPSTDTQYF
TGTGCCAGCAGCGGTAGGACTAGCGGAGGTCCTAGCACAGATACGCAGTATTTT
>once|TRBV20-1|TRBJ2-1|TRBD2
CSAGGVSEQFF
TGCAGTGCCGGGGGGGTGTCTGAGCAGTTCTTC
>few|TRBV7-3|TRBJ2-1|-
CASSLNQHGYNEQFF
TGTGCCAGCAGCTTAAACCAGCACGGGTACAATGAGCAGTTCTTC
>-|TRBV11-2|TRBJ2-1|-
CASSLGTWGESYNEQFF
TGTGCCAGCAGCTTAGGGACTTGGGGGGAGTCCTACAATGAGCAGTTCTTC
>-|TRBV5-1|TRBJ1-1|TRBD1
CASSSGQESLMNTEAFF
TGCGCCAGCAGCTCCGGACAGGAGTCCCTTATGAACACTGAAGCTTTCTTT
>-|TRBV18|TRBJ2-3|TRBD2
CASSPPGSGSTDTQYF
TGTGCCAGCTCACCACCGGGTAGCGGGAGTACAGATACGCAGTATTTT
>-|TRBV4-3|TRBJ2-1|TRBD1
CASSQEFGTGDIVQFF
TGCGCCAGCAGCCAAGAATTCGGGACAGGCGATATAGTGCAGTTCTTC
>-|TRBV19|TRBJ2-6|-
CASSSSPKPGVGANVLTF
TGTGCCAGTAGTAGCAGCCCCAAACCAGGGGTCGGGGCCAACGTCCTGACTTTC
>few|TRBV6-2/TRBV6-3|TRBJ1-2|TRBD1
CASSLTGNYGYTF
TGTGCCAGCAGTCTGACAGGGAACTATGGCTACACCTTC
>few|TRBV27|TRBJ2-5|TRBD2
CASSGTSGRGWETQYF
TGTGCCAGCAGTGGGACTAGCGGGAGGGGGTGGGAGACCCAGTACTTC
>-|TRBV7-9|TRBJ2-5|TRBD2
CASSRVSSGIETQYF
TGTGCCAGCAGCCGCGTTTCTAGCGGGATAGAGACCCAGTACTTC
>many|TRBV29-1|TRBJ2-7|TRBD2
CSVEQGTSGSDEQYF
TGCAGCGTTGAACAAGGGACTAGCGGGAGCGACGAGCAGTACTTC
>once|TRBV2|TRBJ1-5|-
CASSGQGPNNQPQHF
TGTGCCAGCAGCGGCCAGGGGCCGAACAATCAGCCCCAGCATTTT
>-|TRBV6-2/TRBV6-3|TRBJ2-2|-
CASSSASGELFF
TGTGCCAGCAGTTCCGCGTCCGGGGAGCTGTTTTTT
>-|TRBV9|TRBJ2-7|TRBD2
CASSGGAGGLYEQYF
TGTGCCAGCAGCGGGGGAGCGGGAGGCCTATACGAGCAGTACTTC
>-|TRBV2|TRBJ1-4|-
CASRSAAGAGEKLFF
TGTGCCAGCAGGTCAGCGGCAGGGGCGGGTGAAAAACTGTTTTTT
>-|TRBV18|TRBJ2-2|TRBD2
CASSNLAGVNTGELFF
TGTGCCAGCTCAAATCTAGCGGGAGTTAACACCGGGGAGCTGTTTTTT
>-|TRBV18|TRBJ2-1|TRBD2
CASSPPSTSGPNEQFF
TGTGCCAGCTCACCACCAAGTACTAGCGGGCCGAATGAGCAGTTCTTC
>-|TRBV7-9|TRBJ1-1|-
CASSLGADMNTEAFF
TGTGCCAGCAGCTTAGGGGCAGATATGAACACTGAAGCTTTCTTT
>-|TRBV18|TRBJ2-7|-
CASSGGDSYEQYF
TGTGCCAGCTCTGGCGGGGATTCCTACGAGCAGTACTTC
>-|TRBV7-9|TRBJ1-1|-
CASSLQFLEVTEAFF
TGTGCCAGCAGCTTACAGTTCCTAGAGGTTACTGAAGCTTTCTTT
>-|TRBV30|TRBJ1-3|-
CAWSAAGGNTIYF
TGTGCCTGGAGTGCCGCCGGGGGAAACACCATATATTTT
>-|TRBV30|TRBJ2-7|TRBD1
CAWGTVEPYEQYF
TGTGCCTGGGGGACAGTGGAACCCTACGAGCAGTACTTC
>-|TRBV5-4|TRBJ2-7|-
CASSRERDSYYEQYF
TGTGCCAGCAGCCGAGAACGGGACTCTTACTACGAGCAGTACTTC
>-|TRBV28|TRBJ2-5|-
CASSAPGAAEETQYF
TGTGCCAGCAGTGCCCCCGGAGCGGCTGAAGAGACCCAGTACTTC
>-|TRBV28|TRBJ2-7|-
CASALGGGSYEQYF
TGTGCCAGCGCCTTAGGAGGGGGCAGCTACGAGCAGTACTTC
>-|TRBV7-2|TRBJ2-3|TRBD2
CASSPGTSGWKQYF
TGTGCCAGCAGCCCGGGGACTAGCGGCTGGAAGCAGTATTTT
>-|TRBV5-1|TRBJ2-3|TRBD1
CASRGTGTYPGDTQYF
TGCGCCAGCAGGGGGACAGGGACTTACCCAGGGGATACGCAGTATTTT
>-|TRBV19|TRBJ2-1|TRBD2
CASSMRGREGRNEQFF
TGTGCCAGTAGTATGCGGGGGCGGGAGGGCCGCAATGAGCAGTTCTTC
>-|TRBV7-2|TRBJ2-3|-
CASSLVREQVDTQYF
TGTGCCAGCAGCTTAGTCCGGGAGCAGGTAGATACGCAGTATTTT
>-|TRBV2|TRBJ2-2|-
CASSGQGSAGELFF
TGTGCCAGCAGTGGGCAGGGGTCGGCCGGGGAGCTGTTTTTT
>-|TRBV28|TRBJ2-7|-
CASSLGGYRPYEQYF
TGTGCCAGCAGTTTGGGGGGTTACCGGCCCTACGAGCAGTACTTC
>-|TRBV2|TRBJ2-2|-
CASSARAGNTGELFF
TGTGCCAGCAGTGCCAGGGCAGGGAACACCGGGGAGCTGTTTTTT
>-|TRBV7-2|TRBJ2-5|TRBD2
CASSPVGGRGGETQYF
TGTGCCAGCAGCCCAGTAGGCGGGAGGGGTGGCGAGACCCAGTACTTC
>few|TRBV29-1|TRBJ2-7|-
CSVQRDYEQYF
TGCAGCGTCCAGAGGGACTACGAGCAGTACTTC
>many|TRBV7-9|TRBJ1-2|TRBD1
CASRPGTGAPLYGYTF
TGTGCCAGCAGACCCGGGACAGGGGCACCCCTCTATGGCTACACCTTC
>-|TRBV3-1/TRBV3-2|TRBJ2-3|-
CASSPQGMGTDTQYF
TGTGCCAGCAGCCCGCAGGGGATGGGCACAGATACGCAGTATTTT
>-|TRBV6-6|TRBJ1-5|-
CASSYLDRPNQPQHF
TGTGCCAGCAGTTATCTCGACAGACCCAATCAGCCCCAGCATTTT
>-|TRBV7-2|TRBJ2-3|-
CASSTRPEMDTDTQYF
TGTGCCAGCAGCACGCGCCCGGAGATGGACACAGATACGCAGTATTTT
>-|TRBV2|TRBJ2-1|-
CASREVVSYNEQFF
TGTGCCAGCAGGGAGGTGGTCTCCTACAATGAGCAGTTCTTC
>-|TRBV25-1|TRBJ2-1|TRBD2
CASNPPGLAGANEQFF
TGTGCCAGCAACCCCCCGGGGCTAGCGGGAGCCAATGAGCAGTTCTTC
>-|TRBV5-1|TRBJ2-3|-
CASSPTLGVTDTQYF
TGCGCCAGCAGCCCGACTCTAGGGGTAACAGATACGCAGTATTTT
>-|TRBV19|TRBJ2-1|TRBD2
CASRIRLSGKYNEQFF
TGTGCCAGTAGAATCAGACTCAGCGGGAAATACAATGAGCAGTTCTTC
>-|TRBV2|TRBJ2-5|TRBD1
CASSEGQGSQETQYF
TGTGCCAGCAGTGAGGGACAGGGCTCCCAAGAGACCCAGTACTTC
>-|TRBV12-3/TRBV12-4|TRBJ2-5|TRBD1
CASSFDRGTQYF
TGTGCCAGCAGCTTCGACAGGGGGACCCAGTACTTC
>once|TRBV18|TRBJ1-5|-
CASSPYSNQPQHF
TGTGCCAGCTCCCCCTATAGCAATCAGCCCCAGCATTTT
>-|TRBV28|TRBJ2-5|-
CASSLRTVQETQYF
TGTGCCAGCAGTCTACGGACAGTTCAAGAGACCCAGTACTTC
>-|TRBV28|TRBJ1-2|TRBD1
CASSQGQNYGYTF
TGTGCCAGCAGTCAGGGACAGAACTATGGCTACACCTTC
>once|TRBV5-6|TRBJ2-5|TRBD2
CASRILAPGETQYF
TGTGCCAGCAGAATACTAGCGCCGGGGGAGACCCAGTACTTC
>-|TRBV7-3|TRBJ2-2|-
CASSLNPGGSTGELFF
TGTGCCAGCAGCTTAAATCCGGGGGGCTCCACCGGGGAGCTGTTTTTT
>-|TRBV6-6|TRBJ1-5|TRBD1
CASLDRGHSNQPQHF
TGTGCCAGCCTCGACAGGGGTCATAGCAATCAGCCCCAGCATTTT
>once|TRBV11-2|TRBJ2-5|TRBD1
CASSITGTGPETQYF
TGTGCCAGCAGCATAACCGGGACAGGGCCCGAGACCCAGTACTTC
>-|TRBV2|TRBJ1-5|-
CASSDRGLSNQPQHF
TGTGCCAGCAGTGACCGGGGTTTGAGCAATCAGCCCCAGCATTTT
>-|TRBV15|TRBJ2-1|TRBD2
CATSREPSGTYNEQFF
TGTGCCACCAGCAGAGAACCTAGCGGGACCTACAATGAGCAGTTCTTC
>-|TRBV7-2|TRBJ1-1|TRBD1
CASRPKTGANTEAFF
TGTGCCAGCAGACCTAAGACAGGGGCGAACACTGAAGCTTTCTTT